This T cell receptor (beta chain) is drawn from a study of T cell repertoires in cytomegalovirus infection. Study context: CMV epitopes in the study were HLA-C-restricted (recently identified) and HLA-B-restricted (well studied). CMV infection plus the matching HLA type was flagged by public TCR beta signatures. General study points: Carriers of CMV and the relevant HLA type were discriminated by public TCR beta frequency. The response measured ex vivo was dominated by TCR beta clonotypes (HLA-C-restricted and CMV-specific).

In TCRdb, the reads were re-called with MiXCR into one record per CDR3 protein. The sample has approximately 500,000 distinct CDR3 sequences, around 35% seen once. This clonotype turned up a few times. Its antigen is as yet unknown. Trimming cost V 2 bases and J 3 bases; bases outside gene matches: 9. Looked up from germline, CDR1 is SEHNR and CDR2 is FQNEAQ (reference sequence). CDR3 length: 17 amino acids. Sequenced here: cultured PBMCs, sampled from culture after CMV antigen stimulation. J is TRBJ1-1 and V is TRBV7-9; 10 bases line up with TRBD1. The TCR comes from a human donor in good health (CMV status not recorded). Some clones in this sample may be carry-over from other donors' samples. This chain's CDR3 is CASSLPHLGQGDTEAFF. In nucleotides, the CDR3 is TGTGCCAGCAGCTTACCTCACCTCGGACAGGGGGACACTGAAGCTTTCTTT.